Sequencing of this T cell receptor (beta chain) was carried out in a study of memory CD4+ T cells and cytomegalovirus serostatus. For the study at large: Of the healthy Belgian adults, 9 or 10 were CMV seropositive and 20 to 25 seronegative. Overall study findings and caveats: CD4+ memory repertoires contained about two fifths of the roughly 150 reported CMV TCRbeta sequences.

As for this clone: The antigen is not known.

Single viable CD3+CD4+CD8-CD45RO+ cells were sorted as the memory CD4+ T cells. Total CD4+ T cells were enriched by CD4 positive selection. In the original workflow: Out-of-frame sequences were removed, leaving 2,204,828 distinct TCRbeta sequences. Here immunoSEQ multiplex PCR was the method, and the copy in TCRdb shows in-frame clones only, minus some. V and J calls and clone size are copied from that table; D and trimming were computed from the DNA. The top ten hold roughly 1.2% of the sample, which has 40,000 to 50,000 clones, around four fifths seen once. The receptor was derived from an adult in good health and CMV-seropositive. What was sequenced was memory CD4+ T cells from blood.

CDR3 region: CASRRVMNTEAFF. The CDR3, as DNA: TGTGCCAGCCGCAGGGTCATGAACACTGAAGCTTTCTTT. The chain carries TRBV6-1 and TRBJ1-1, with D possibly TRBD1 on 5 matching bases. The CDR3 extends over 13 amino acids. The germline CDR1 and CDR2 sequences are MNHNS and SASEGT. The V end was cut by 8 bases, the J end by 0 bases, with 10 bases between.